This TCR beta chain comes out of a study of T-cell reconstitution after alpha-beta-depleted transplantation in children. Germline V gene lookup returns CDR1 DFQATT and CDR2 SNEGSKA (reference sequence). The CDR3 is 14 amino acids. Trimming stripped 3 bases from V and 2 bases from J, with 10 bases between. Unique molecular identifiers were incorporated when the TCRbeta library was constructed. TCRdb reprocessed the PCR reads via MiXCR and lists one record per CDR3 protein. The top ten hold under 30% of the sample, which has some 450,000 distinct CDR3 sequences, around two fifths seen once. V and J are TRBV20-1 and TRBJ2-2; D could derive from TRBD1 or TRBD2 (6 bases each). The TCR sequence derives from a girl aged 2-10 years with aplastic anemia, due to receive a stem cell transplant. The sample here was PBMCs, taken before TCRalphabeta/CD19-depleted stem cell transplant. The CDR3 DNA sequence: TGCAGTGCTAGCCCGGGGGCTAACACCGGGGAGCTGTTTTTT. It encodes CSASPGANTGELFF.